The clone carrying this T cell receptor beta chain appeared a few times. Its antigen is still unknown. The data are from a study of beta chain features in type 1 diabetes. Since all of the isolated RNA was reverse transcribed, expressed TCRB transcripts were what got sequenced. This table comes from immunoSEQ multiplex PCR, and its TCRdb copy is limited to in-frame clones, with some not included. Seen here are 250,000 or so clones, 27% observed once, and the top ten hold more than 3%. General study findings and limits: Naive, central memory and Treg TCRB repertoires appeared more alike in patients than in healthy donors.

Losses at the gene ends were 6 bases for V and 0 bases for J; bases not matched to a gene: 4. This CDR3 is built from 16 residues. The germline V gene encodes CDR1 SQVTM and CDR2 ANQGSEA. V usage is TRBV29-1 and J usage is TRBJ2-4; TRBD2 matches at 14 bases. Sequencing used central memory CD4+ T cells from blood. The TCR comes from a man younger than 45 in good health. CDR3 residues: CSVGTSGSLAKNIQYF. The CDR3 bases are TGCAGCGTCGGGACTAGCGGGAGTTTAGCCAAAAACATTCAGTACTTC.